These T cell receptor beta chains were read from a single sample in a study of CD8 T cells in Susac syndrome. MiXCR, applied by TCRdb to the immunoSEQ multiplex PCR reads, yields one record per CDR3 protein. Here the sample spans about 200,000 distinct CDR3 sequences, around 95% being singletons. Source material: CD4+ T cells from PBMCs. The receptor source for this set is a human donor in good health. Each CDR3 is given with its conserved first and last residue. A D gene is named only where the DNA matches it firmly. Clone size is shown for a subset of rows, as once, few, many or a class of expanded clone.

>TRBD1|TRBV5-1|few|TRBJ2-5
CASSGGQQETQYF
TGCGCCAGCAGCGGGGGACAGCAAGAGACCCAGTACTTC
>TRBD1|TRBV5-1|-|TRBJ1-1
CASSLEQGGPEAFF
TGCGCCAGCAGCTTGGAACAGGGGGGCCCTGAAGCTTTCTTT
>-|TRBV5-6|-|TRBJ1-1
CASSSLGISMNTEAFF
TGTGCCAGCAGCTCTCTGGGGATAAGCATGAACACTGAAGCTTTCTTT
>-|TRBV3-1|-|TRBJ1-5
CASPSAVGSNQPQHF
TGTGCCAGCCCATCTGCTGTGGGGAGCAATCAGCCCCAGCATTTT
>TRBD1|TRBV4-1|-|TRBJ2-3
CASSSRTGRTDTQYF
TGCGCCAGCAGCTCGCGGACAGGGAGAACAGATACGCAGTATTTT
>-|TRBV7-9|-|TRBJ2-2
CASSPPRGANTGELFF
TGTGCCAGCAGCCCGCCGCGAGGGGCGAACACCGGGGAGCTGTTTTTT
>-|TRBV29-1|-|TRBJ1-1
CSVEPGTANTEAFF
TGCAGCGTTGAACCCGGGACCGCTAACACTGAAGCTTTCTTT
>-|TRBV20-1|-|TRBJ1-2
CSASVDNYGYTF
TGCAGTGCTTCGGTTGATAACTATGGCTACACCTTC
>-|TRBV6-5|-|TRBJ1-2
CASSYSPALNYGYTF
TGTGCCAGCAGTTACTCCCCGGCACTTAACTATGGCTACACCTTC
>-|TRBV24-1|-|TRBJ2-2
CATSGGANSNTGELFF
TGTGCCACCAGTGGCGGGGCCAATTCGAACACCGGGGAGCTGTTTTTT
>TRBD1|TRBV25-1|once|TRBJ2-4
CASSPPGQGKNIQYF
TGTGCCAGCAGTCCCCCGGGACAGGGCAAAAACATTCAGTACTTC
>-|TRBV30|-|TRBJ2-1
CAWSAGRVGDNEQFF
TGTGCCTGGAGTGCGGGCAGGGTGGGGGACAATGAGCAGTTCTTC
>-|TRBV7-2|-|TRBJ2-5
CASSSATETQYF
TGTGCCAGCAGCTCCGCTACGGAGACCCAGTACTTC
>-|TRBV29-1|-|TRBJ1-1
CSVEREMNTEAFF
TGCAGCGTGGAGCGGGAGATGAACACTGAAGCTTTCTTT
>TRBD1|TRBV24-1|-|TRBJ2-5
CATREQGAGETQYF
TGTGCCACCAGAGAACAGGGGGCAGGGGAGACCCAGTACTTC
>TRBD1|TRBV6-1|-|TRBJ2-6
CASRTGGDSGANVLTF
TGTGCCAGTAGGACAGGGGGGGACTCTGGGGCCAACGTCCTGACTTTC
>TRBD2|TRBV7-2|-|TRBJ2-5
CASSFSGLSKGTQYF
TGTGCCAGCAGCTTCTCGGGACTAAGTAAGGGGACCCAGTACTTC
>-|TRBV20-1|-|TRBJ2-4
CSALRSGAYIQYF
TGCAGTGCACTAAGGTCAGGGGCGTACATTCAGTACTTC
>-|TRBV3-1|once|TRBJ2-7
CASSPKTDGAYEQYF
TGTGCCAGCAGCCCAAAGACGGACGGAGCCTACGAGCAGTACTTC
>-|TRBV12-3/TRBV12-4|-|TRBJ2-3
CASSLNFGMSTQYF
TGTGCCAGCAGTCTTAACTTCGGCATGAGTACGCAGTATTTT
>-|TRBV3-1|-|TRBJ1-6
CASSQGPAGDSPLHF
TGTGCCAGCAGCCAAGGGCCGGCGGGGGATTCACCCCTCCACTTT
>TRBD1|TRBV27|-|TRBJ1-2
CATQTGRYGYTF
TGTGCCACTCAGACAGGGCGCTATGGCTACACCTTC
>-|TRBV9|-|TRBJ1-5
CASSVANGQPQHF
TGTGCCAGCAGCGTAGCAAACGGTCAGCCCCAGCATTTT
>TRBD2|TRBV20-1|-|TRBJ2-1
CSYYTSGSEGEQFF
TGCAGTTACTATACTAGCGGGAGCGAGGGTGAGCAGTTCTTC
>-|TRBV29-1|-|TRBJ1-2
CSVEANRNLGGYTF
TGCAGCGTTGAAGCAAATAGGAATTTGGGTGGCTACACCTTC
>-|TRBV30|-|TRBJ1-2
CAWSLGIDYGYTF
TGTGCCTGGAGTTTGGGAATCGACTATGGCTACACCTTC
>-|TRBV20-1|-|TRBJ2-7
CSARGTYTEQYF
TGCAGTGCTAGAGGGACTTATACGGAGCAGTACTTC
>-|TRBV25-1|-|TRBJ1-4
CASSAQGWEKLFF
TGTGCCAGCAGTGCCCAGGGTTGGGAAAAACTGTTTTTT
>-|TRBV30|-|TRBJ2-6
CAWSSPRTSGANVLTF
TGTGCCTGGAGTTCGCCCAGGACCTCTGGGGCCAACGTCCTGACTTTC
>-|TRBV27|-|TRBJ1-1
CASSFGGGRHTEAFF
TGTGCCAGCAGTTTCGGGGGGGGTCGTCACACTGAAGCTTTCTTT
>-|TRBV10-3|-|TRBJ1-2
CAITSGPGAGYTF
TGTGCCATCACCTCGGGCCCTGGGGCTGGCTACACCTTC
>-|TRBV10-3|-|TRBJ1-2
CASQESTNYGYTF
TGTGCCAGCCAAGAGAGCACAAACTATGGCTACACCTTC
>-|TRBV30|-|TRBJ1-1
CAWSLQGGDTEAFF
TGTGCCTGGAGCCTCCAGGGAGGGGACACTGAAGCTTTCTTT
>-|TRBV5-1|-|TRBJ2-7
CASKGSGGPPREQYF
TGCGCCAGCAAGGGGTCCGGGGGACCTCCTCGGGAGCAGTACTTC
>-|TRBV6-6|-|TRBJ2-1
CATTGQKNEQFF
TGTGCCACCACAGGGCAGAAGAATGAGCAGTTCTTC
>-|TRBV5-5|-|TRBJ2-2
CASSLTGIVTGELFF
TGTGCCAGCAGCTTGACAGGGATCGTCACCGGGGAGCTGTTTTTT
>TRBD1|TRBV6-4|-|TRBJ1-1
CASRETGRDTEAFF
TGTGCCAGCAGGGAGACAGGGAGGGACACTGAAGCTTTCTTT
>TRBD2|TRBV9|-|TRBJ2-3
CASSAGTSDSTDTQYF
TGTGCCAGCAGCGCCGGGACTAGCGATAGCACAGATACGCAGTATTTT
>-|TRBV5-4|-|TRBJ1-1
CASSSYNTEAFF
TGTGCCAGCAGCTCATACAACACTGAAGCTTTCTTT
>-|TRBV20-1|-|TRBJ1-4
CSASLSGEKLFF
TGCAGTGCTAGTCTCTCGGGCGAAAAACTGTTTTTT
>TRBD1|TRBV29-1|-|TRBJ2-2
CSAGQGSTGELFF
TGCAGCGCGGGACAGGGAAGCACCGGGGAGCTGTTTTTT
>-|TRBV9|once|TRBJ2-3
CASSVDGVPRTDTQYF
TGTGCCAGCAGCGTAGACGGAGTACCTCGCACAGATACGCAGTATTTT
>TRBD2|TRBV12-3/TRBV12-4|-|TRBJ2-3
CASSVTSGRRADTQYF
TGTGCCAGCAGTGTTACTAGCGGGAGACGCGCAGATACGCAGTATTTT
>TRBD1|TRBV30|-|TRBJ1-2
CAWSSGVPGTGEPRGGYTF
TGTGCCTGGAGCTCAGGGGTCCCCGGGACAGGGGAGCCGAGAGGGGGCTACACCTTC
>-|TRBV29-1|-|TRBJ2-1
CSGLARSSYNEQFF
TGCAGCGGCCTAGCGCGAAGCTCCTACAATGAGCAGTTCTTC